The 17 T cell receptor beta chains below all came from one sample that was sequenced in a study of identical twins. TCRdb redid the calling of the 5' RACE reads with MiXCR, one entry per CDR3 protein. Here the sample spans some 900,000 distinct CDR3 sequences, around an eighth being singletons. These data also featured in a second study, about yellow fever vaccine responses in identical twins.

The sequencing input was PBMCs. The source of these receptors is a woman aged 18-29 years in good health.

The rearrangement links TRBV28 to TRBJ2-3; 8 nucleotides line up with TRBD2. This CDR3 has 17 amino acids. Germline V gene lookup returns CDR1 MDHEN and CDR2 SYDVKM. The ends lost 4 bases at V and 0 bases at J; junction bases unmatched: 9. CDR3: CASSSLIAGRSTDTQYF. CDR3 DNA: TGTGCCAGCAGTTCCCTAATAGCGGGACGAAGCACAGATACGCAGTATTTT.

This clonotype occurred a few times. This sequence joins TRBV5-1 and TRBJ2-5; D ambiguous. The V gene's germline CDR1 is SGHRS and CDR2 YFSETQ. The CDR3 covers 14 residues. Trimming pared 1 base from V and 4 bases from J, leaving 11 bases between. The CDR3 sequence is CASSLFTAGETQYF. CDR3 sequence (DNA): TGCGCCAGCAGCTTGTTCACAGCTGGAGAGACCCAGTACTTC. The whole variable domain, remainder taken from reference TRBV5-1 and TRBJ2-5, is KAGVTQTPRYLIKTRGQQVTLSCSPISGHRSVSWYQQTPGQGLQFLFEYFSETQRNKGNFPGRFSGRQFSNSRSEMNVSTLELGDSALYLCASSLFTAGETQYFGPGTRLLVL.

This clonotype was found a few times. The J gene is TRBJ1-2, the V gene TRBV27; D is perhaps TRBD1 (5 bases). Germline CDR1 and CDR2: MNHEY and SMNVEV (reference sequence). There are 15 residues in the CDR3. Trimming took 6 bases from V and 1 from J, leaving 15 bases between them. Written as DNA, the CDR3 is TGTGCCAGCAGGCCGATCTCCCAGGGTAACTATGGCTACACCTTC. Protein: CASRPISQGNYGYTF.

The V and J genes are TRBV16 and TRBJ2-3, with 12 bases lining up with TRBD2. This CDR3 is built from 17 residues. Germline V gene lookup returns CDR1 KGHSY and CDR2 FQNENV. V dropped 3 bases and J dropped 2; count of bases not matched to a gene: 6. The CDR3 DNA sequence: TGTGCCAGCAGCCACAGACTAGCGGGGGCCCCCACAGATACGCAGTATTTT. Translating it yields CASSHRLAGAPTDTQYF. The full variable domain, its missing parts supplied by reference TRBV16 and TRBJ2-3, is GEEVAQTPKHLVRGEGQKAKLYCAPIKGHSYVFWYQQVLKNEFKFLISFQNENVFDETGMPKERFSAKCLPNSPCSLEIQATKLEDSAVYFCASSHRLAGAPTDTQYFGPGTRLTVL.

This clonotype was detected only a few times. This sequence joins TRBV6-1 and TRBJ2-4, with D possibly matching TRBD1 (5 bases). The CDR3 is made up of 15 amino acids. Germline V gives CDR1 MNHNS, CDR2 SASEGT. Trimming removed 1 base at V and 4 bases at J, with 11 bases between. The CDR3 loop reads CASSEEVTVKNIQYF. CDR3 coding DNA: TGTGCCAGCAGTGAAGAGGTGACAGTTAAAAACATTCAGTACTTC.

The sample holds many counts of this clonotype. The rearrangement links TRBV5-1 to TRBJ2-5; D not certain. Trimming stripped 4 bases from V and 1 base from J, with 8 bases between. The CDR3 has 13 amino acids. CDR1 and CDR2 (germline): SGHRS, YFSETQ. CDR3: CASSPNPQETQYF. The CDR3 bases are TGCGCCAGCAGCCCGAATCCCCAAGAGACCCAGTACTTC.

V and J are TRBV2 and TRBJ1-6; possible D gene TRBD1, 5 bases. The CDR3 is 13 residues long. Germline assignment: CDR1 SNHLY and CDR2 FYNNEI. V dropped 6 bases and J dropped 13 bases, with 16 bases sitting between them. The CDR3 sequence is CASREGPLGPLHF. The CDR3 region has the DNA TGTGCCAGCAGGGAGGGACCTCTGGGGCCCCTCCACTTT.

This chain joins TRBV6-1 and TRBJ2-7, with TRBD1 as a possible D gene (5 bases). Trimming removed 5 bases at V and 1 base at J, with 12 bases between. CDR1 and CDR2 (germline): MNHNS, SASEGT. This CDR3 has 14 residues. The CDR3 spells CASSLRTRSYEQYF. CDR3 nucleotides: TGTGCCAGCAGTCTAAGGACACGTTCCTACGAGCAGTACTTC.

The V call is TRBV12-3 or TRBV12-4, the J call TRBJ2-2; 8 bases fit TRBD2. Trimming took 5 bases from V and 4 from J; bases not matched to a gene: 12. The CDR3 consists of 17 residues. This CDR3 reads CASSQAGKRESTGELFF. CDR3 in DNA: TGTGCCAGCAGTCAGGCCGGGAAGCGGGAGAGCACCGGGGAGCTGTTTTTT.

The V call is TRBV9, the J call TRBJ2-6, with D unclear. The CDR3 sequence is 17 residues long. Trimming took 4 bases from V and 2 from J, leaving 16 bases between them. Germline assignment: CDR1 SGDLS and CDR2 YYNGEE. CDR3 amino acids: CASSPPDPFPGANVLTF. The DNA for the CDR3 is TGTGCCAGCAGCCCCCCGGACCCTTTCCCTGGGGCCAACGTCCTGACTTTC.

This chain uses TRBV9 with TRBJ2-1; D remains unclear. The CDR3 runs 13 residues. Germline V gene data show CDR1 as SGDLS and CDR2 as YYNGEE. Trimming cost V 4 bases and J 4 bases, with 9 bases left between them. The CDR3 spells CASSLEEYNEQFF. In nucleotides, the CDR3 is TGTGCCAGCAGCCTAGAGGAGTACAATGAGCAGTTCTTC.

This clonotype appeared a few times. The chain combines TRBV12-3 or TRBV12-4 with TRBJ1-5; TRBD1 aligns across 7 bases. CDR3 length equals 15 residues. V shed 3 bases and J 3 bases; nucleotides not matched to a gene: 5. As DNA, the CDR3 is TGTGCCAGCAGTTTCGGGGGACAGTTCAATCAGCCCCAGCATTTT. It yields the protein CASSFGGQFNQPQHF.

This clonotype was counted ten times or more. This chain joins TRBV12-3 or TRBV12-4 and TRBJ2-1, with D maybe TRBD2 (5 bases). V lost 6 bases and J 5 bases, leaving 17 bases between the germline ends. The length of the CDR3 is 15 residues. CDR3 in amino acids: CASSPRWTGDNEQFF. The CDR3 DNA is TGTGCCAGCAGCCCTCGCTGGACTGGGGACAATGAGCAGTTCTTC.

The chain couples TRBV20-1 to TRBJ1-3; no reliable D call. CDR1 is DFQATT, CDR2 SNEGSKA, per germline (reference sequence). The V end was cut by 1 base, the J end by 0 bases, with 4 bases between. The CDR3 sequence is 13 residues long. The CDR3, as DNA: TGCAGTGCTAGAGTGGACTCTGGAAACACCATATATTTT. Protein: CSARVDSGNTIYF.

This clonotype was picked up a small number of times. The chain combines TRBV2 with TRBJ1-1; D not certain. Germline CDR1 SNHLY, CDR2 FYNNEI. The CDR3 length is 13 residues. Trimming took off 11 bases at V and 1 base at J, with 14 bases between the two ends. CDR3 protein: CAGRADRNTEAFF. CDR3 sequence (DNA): TGTGCCGGGAGGGCGGATAGGAACACTGAAGCTTTCTTT.

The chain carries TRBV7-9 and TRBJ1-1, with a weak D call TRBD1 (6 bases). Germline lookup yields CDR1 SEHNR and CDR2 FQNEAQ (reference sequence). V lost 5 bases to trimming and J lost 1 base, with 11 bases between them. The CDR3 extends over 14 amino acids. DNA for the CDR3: TGTGCCAGCAGCCTTCGGGGGCCGAACACTGAAGCTTTCTTT. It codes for CASSLRGPNTEAFF.

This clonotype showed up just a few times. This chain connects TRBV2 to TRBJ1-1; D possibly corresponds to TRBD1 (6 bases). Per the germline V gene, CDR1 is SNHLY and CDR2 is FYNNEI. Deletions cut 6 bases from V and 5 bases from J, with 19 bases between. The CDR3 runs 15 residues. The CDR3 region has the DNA TGTGCCAGCAGGGGGGAACGGGTAACAGGGACTGAAGCTTTCTTT. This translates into CASRGERVTGTEAFF.